The rows below give T cell receptor beta chains drawn from one sample of a study of T-cell memory formation after mild COVID-19. TCRdb passed the 5' RACE reads through MiXCR, listing each CDR3 protein once. The sample has fewer than 400,000 distinct CDR3 sequences, approximately 12% seen once. The specimen sequenced was PBMCs or a T cell subset sorted from them (not recorded which). These TCRs come from a man aged 18-30 years who had mild COVID-19 (a few samples of this study predate the infection). Cell type and time point are not known. The CDR3 runs from the conserved cysteine through the conserved F or W. The order of the fields is V gene, clone size, D gene, J gene, CDR3 protein, CDR3 DNA. The D gene is left open where the match is weak. Expanded clones get a size class; other rows say once, few or many, or leave the size out.

v_gene: TRBV5-5
abundance: NA
d_gene: NA
j_gene: TRBJ1-4
CDR3aa: CATHPSATNEKLFF
CDR3nt: TGTGCCACCCATCCATCCGCAACTAATGAAAAACTGTTTTTT

v_gene: TRBV3-1
abundance: NA
d_gene: NA
j_gene: TRBJ1-3
CDR3aa: CASSQDRFIYF
CDR3nt: TGTGCCAGCAGCCAAGATCGCTTCATATATTTT

v_gene: TRBV7-9
abundance: NA
d_gene: NA
j_gene: TRBJ2-5
CDR3aa: CASSFGGMETQYF
CDR3nt: TGTGCCAGCAGCTTTGGGGGAATGGAGACCCAGTACTTC

v_gene: TRBV12-3/TRBV12-4
abundance: NA
d_gene: TRBD1
j_gene: TRBJ2-2
CDR3aa: CASSPGTARTFTGELFF
CDR3nt: TGTGCCAGCAGCCCCGGGACAGCCCGAACATTCACCGGGGAGCTGTTTTTT

v_gene: TRBV7-2
abundance: few
d_gene: NA
j_gene: TRBJ2-1
CDR3aa: CASRKTAGGSYNEQFF
CDR3nt: TGTGCCAGCAGGAAGACGGCGGGTGGGTCCTACAATGAGCAGTTCTTC

v_gene: TRBV6-5
abundance: NA
d_gene: NA
j_gene: TRBJ1-2
CDR3aa: CASLVQLYGYTF
CDR3nt: TGTGCCAGCCTGGTACAACTCTATGGCTACACCTTC

v_gene: TRBV10-3
abundance: few
d_gene: NA
j_gene: TRBJ1-3
CDR3aa: CAISELVSGNTIYF
CDR3nt: TGTGCCATCAGTGAGTTGGTCTCTGGAAACACCATATATTTT

v_gene: TRBV5-1
abundance: NA
d_gene: NA
j_gene: TRBJ1-6
CDR3aa: CASSLEGGRVYNSPLHF
CDR3nt: TGCGCCAGCAGCTTGGAGGGTGGCAGGGTCTATAATTCACCCCTCCACTTT

v_gene: TRBV20-1
abundance: once
d_gene: TRBD2
j_gene: TRBJ2-1
CDR3aa: CSVPPPGLASGEQFF
CDR3nt: TGCAGTGTCCCACCTCCGGGACTAGCTTCGGGAGAGCAGTTCTTC

v_gene: TRBV5-1
abundance: NA
d_gene: TRBD2
j_gene: TRBJ2-3
CDR3aa: CASSGNSGGAGDTQYF
CDR3nt: TGCGCCAGCAGCGGCAATAGCGGGGGGGCAGGAGATACGCAGTATTTT

v_gene: TRBV6-5
abundance: NA
d_gene: NA
j_gene: TRBJ1-1
CDR3aa: CASSYKGRGTEAFF
CDR3nt: TGTGCCAGCAGTTATAAGGGACGGGGCACTGAAGCTTTCTTT

v_gene: TRBV2
abundance: NA
d_gene: TRBD2
j_gene: TRBJ2-3
CDR3aa: CASRVPAGAGDTQYF
CDR3nt: TGTGCCAGCAGGGTCCCAGCGGGGGCAGGAGATACGCAGTATTTT

v_gene: TRBV2
abundance: NA
d_gene: NA
j_gene: TRBJ1-6
CDR3aa: CASSAGTGSNSPLHF
CDR3nt: TGTGCCAGCAGTGCTGGTACAGGGAGCAATTCACCCCTCCACTTT

v_gene: TRBV6-5
abundance: few
d_gene: NA
j_gene: TRBJ2-2
CDR3aa: CASSYRRANSNTGELFF
CDR3nt: TGTGCCAGCAGTTACCGCCGGGCCAATTCGAACACCGGGGAGCTGTTTTTT

v_gene: TRBV30
abundance: NA
d_gene: NA
j_gene: TRBJ2-1
CDR3aa: CAWSDWQGLNEQFF
CDR3nt: TGTGCCTGGAGTGATTGGCAGGGACTGAATGAGCAGTTCTTC

v_gene: TRBV5-1
abundance: few
d_gene: TRBD1
j_gene: TRBJ1-5
CDR3aa: CASSLQGEGNQPQHF
CDR3nt: TGCGCCAGCAGCTTACAGGGGGAAGGCAATCAGCCCCAGCATTTT

v_gene: TRBV4-2
abundance: NA
d_gene: NA
j_gene: TRBJ2-7
CDR3aa: CASSQSAGQRPYEQYF
CDR3nt: TGTGCCAGCAGCCAGTCGGCGGGACAGAGACCCTACGAGCAGTACTTC

v_gene: TRBV7-9
abundance: NA
d_gene: NA
j_gene: TRBJ1-6
CDR3aa: CASSLGRGDNSPLHF
CDR3nt: TGTGCCAGCAGCTTAGGGAGGGGGGATAATTCACCCCTCCACTTT

v_gene: TRBV5-1
abundance: few
d_gene: NA
j_gene: TRBJ2-7
CDR3aa: CASSRGPLNEQYF
CDR3nt: TGCGCCAGCAGTCGGGGACCGTTGAACGAGCAGTACTTC

v_gene: TRBV7-8
abundance: NA
d_gene: NA
j_gene: TRBJ2-7
CDR3aa: CASSLLRPIPFSYEQYF
CDR3nt: TGTGCCAGCAGCCTATTAAGACCGATCCCTTTCTCCTACGAGCAGTACTTC

v_gene: TRBV5-1
abundance: NA
d_gene: NA
j_gene: TRBJ2-2
CDR3aa: CASSPLDPTGELFF
CDR3nt: TGCGCCAGCAGCCCCCTTGACCCCACCGGGGAGCTGTTTTTT

v_gene: TRBV5-1
abundance: NA
d_gene: TRBD2
j_gene: TRBJ2-2
CDR3aa: CASSYWTSGYTGELFF
CDR3nt: TGCGCCAGCAGCTACTGGACTAGCGGGTACACCGGGGAGCTGTTTTTT

v_gene: TRBV6-7
abundance: NA
d_gene: NA
j_gene: TRBJ1-3
CDR3aa: CASSYQGASGNTIYF
CDR3nt: TGTGCCAGCAGTTACCAGGGAGCCTCTGGAAACACCATATATTTT

v_gene: TRBV5-1
abundance: few
d_gene: TRBD1
j_gene: TRBJ1-2
CDR3aa: CASSLAGTGTSGYTF
CDR3nt: TGCGCCAGCAGCTTGGCCGGGACAGGGACGAGTGGCTACACCTTC

v_gene: TRBV7-2
abundance: many
d_gene: NA
j_gene: TRBJ2-4
CDR3aa: CASSLPGVAKNIQYF
CDR3nt: TGTGCCAGCAGCTTGCCGGGGGTAGCCAAAAACATTCAGTACTTC

v_gene: TRBV7-2
abundance: many
d_gene: NA
j_gene: TRBJ2-3
CDR3aa: CASSFVGDTQYF
CDR3nt: TGTGCCAGCAGCTTCGTAGGGGATACGCAGTATTTT

v_gene: TRBV20-1
abundance: NA
d_gene: NA
j_gene: TRBJ2-1
CDR3aa: CSASSLWQSANNEQFF
CDR3nt: TGCAGTGCTAGTTCTTTGTGGCAGAGTGCTAACAATGAGCAGTTCTTC

v_gene: TRBV7-3
abundance: NA
d_gene: NA
j_gene: TRBJ2-1
CDR3aa: CASSPSPGYNEQFF
CDR3nt: TGTGCCAGCAGCCCGAGCCCGGGCTACAATGAGCAGTTCTTC

v_gene: TRBV20-1
abundance: NA
d_gene: TRBD2
j_gene: TRBJ2-1
CDR3aa: CSAREALGQRGDEQFF
CDR3nt: TGCAGTGCTAGAGAGGCTTTGGGCCAGCGGGGAGATGAGCAGTTCTTC

v_gene: TRBV4-3
abundance: many
d_gene: TRBD2
j_gene: TRBJ2-5
CDR3aa: CASSRSTASGGETQYF
CDR3nt: TGCGCCAGCAGCCGGTCAACGGCTAGCGGGGGTGAGACCCAGTACTTC

v_gene: TRBV15
abundance: few
d_gene: TRBD1
j_gene: TRBJ2-7
CDR3aa: CATSSYRQGNEQYF
CDR3nt: TGTGCCACCAGCAGCTACCGACAGGGAAACGAGCAGTACTTC

v_gene: TRBV7-3
abundance: NA
d_gene: NA
j_gene: TRBJ2-3
CDR3aa: CASSSKGSGLSTDTQYF
CDR3nt: TGTGCCAGCAGCTCCAAGGGGAGCGGACTTAGCACAGATACGCAGTATTTT

v_gene: TRBV6-5
abundance: NA
d_gene: TRBD1
j_gene: TRBJ1-5
CDR3aa: CASSATGRNQPQHF
CDR3nt: TGTGCCAGCAGCGCGACAGGGAGGAATCAGCCCCAGCATTTT

v_gene: TRBV6-6
abundance: many
d_gene: NA
j_gene: TRBJ1-6
CDR3aa: CASSSGANSPLHF
CDR3nt: TGTGCCAGCAGTTCAGGGGCAAATTCACCCCTCCACTTT

v_gene: TRBV7-2
abundance: NA
d_gene: NA
j_gene: TRBJ2-5
CDR3aa: CASSSSLAVETQYF
CDR3nt: TGTGCCAGCAGCTCCTCCCTAGCAGTAGAAACCCAGTACTTC

v_gene: TRBV6-5
abundance: NA
d_gene: NA
j_gene: TRBJ1-6
CDR3aa: CASSYRGGSNSPLHF
CDR3nt: TGTGCCAGCAGTTACAGGGGGGGAAGTAATTCACCCCTCCACTTT

v_gene: TRBV5-1
abundance: many
d_gene: NA
j_gene: TRBJ1-1
CDR3aa: CASSSRHLQGMNTEAFF
CDR3nt: TGCGCCAGCAGTTCTAGGCACCTTCAGGGAATGAACACTGAAGCTTTCTTT

v_gene: TRBV19
abundance: NA
d_gene: TRBD2
j_gene: TRBJ2-3
CDR3aa: CASSIMAGVADTQYF
CDR3nt: TGTGCCAGTAGTATCATGGCGGGGGTAGCAGATACGCAGTATTTT

v_gene: TRBV4-3
abundance: many
d_gene: NA
j_gene: TRBJ2-3
CDR3aa: CASSQDLLTGASTDTQYF
CDR3nt: TGCGCCAGCAGCCAAGATCTGCTTACGGGGGCTAGCACAGATACGCAGTATTTT

v_gene: TRBV27
abundance: NA
d_gene: TRBD1
j_gene: TRBJ1-2
CDR3aa: CASSPIQGTNYGYTF
CDR3nt: TGTGCCAGCAGCCCAATACAGGGGACTAACTATGGCTACACCTTC

v_gene: TRBV29-1
abundance: many
d_gene: TRBD2
j_gene: TRBJ2-7
CDR3aa: CSVGDYYEQYF
CDR3nt: TGCAGCGTTGGGGACTACTACGAGCAGTACTTC